This is a list of T cell receptor beta chains from one sample in a study of shared clonotypes between healthy human individuals. Profiled with immunoSEQ multiplex PCR; TCRdb holds only in-frame clones, not every one. The profile shows about 490,000 clones, around four fifths of them singletons. What was sequenced was PBMCs. The receptors come from a middle-aged woman in good health. Some clones in this sample may be carry-over from other donors' samples. The CDR3 runs from the conserved cysteine through the conserved F or W. Each record gives: V gene, CDR3 protein.

TRBV5-4 CASSPKHEQYF
TRBV6-1 CASSEPPGGRYEQYF
TRBV6-6 CASSYSDRRRTEAFF
TRBV6-6 CASSYSTGQNTEAFF
TRBV2 CASTFIWGTGELFF
TRBV19 CASSIRALGTNNEQFF
TRBV27 CASSPQRRGGNEKLFF
TRBV5-8 CASRRGPNEKLFF
TRBV5-1 CASSPTSGSSYNEQFF
TRBV28 CASSLQAGNTIYF
TRBV19 CASSRGPTANEKLFF
TRBV20-1 CSASHHEQYF
TRBV11-3 CASSFRGTDQETQYF
TRBV23-1 CASSQTAPGQVHEQFF
TRBV18 CASSPTLAFLGEAFF
TRBV4-1 CASSQGAALRNEQFF
TRBV30 CAWSGMRRTYEQYF
TRBV4-2 CASSQDPSGRATDTQYF
TRBV7-9 CASSFGSGSYEQYF
TRBV29-1 CSVERGTGYSGYTF
TRBV30 CAWSVGPEAFF
TRBV9 CASSPSGFVVGELFF
TRBV2 CASSPRTGNNYDYTF
TRBV28 CASSLETSRLFF
TRBV7-2 CASSLESGYNQPQHF
TRBV7-3 CASSLLRGRQDEQFF
TRBV4-2 CASGNGVGASYEQYF
TRBV20-1 CSAREIEAFF
TRBV4-2 CASSQKGGKSNEQFF
TRBV7-9 CASGREASYEQYF
TRBV25-1 CASSEELQGRSVGLGQYF
TRBV2 CASSGRGAQYF
TRBV5-5 CASSLRDGTLTYEQYF
TRBV7-9 CASSLALAGGRGTGELFF
TRBV7-3 CASSPRTGGSGNTIYF
TRBV5-1 CASSWTSGRHNEQFF
TRBV7-3 CASSPGTGLETQYF
TRBV19 CASSPRWSYQQYF